The clone carrying this T cell receptor beta chain was found a few times. Its antigen is still unknown. With V trimmed by 0 bases and J by 4 bases, 7 bases remained unmatched. Germline CDR1 and CDR2: MGHRA and YSYEKL. The CDR3 sequence is 17 residues long. This sample was taken from a study of T-cell memory formation after mild COVID-19. Looking at the study overall: Most TCR clusters belonged to a single donor.

General observations from the study: A balance of CD4 and CD8 characterized clones contracting day 15 to 85, whereas later expanders leaned CD4+. Nothing confirmed that second-wave clones peaking on day 37 were specific for SARS-CoV-2.

TCRdb passed the 5' RACE reads through MiXCR, listing each CDR3 protein once. The table shows hundreds of thousands of distinct CDR3 sequences, with about 20% occurring only once. Material: PBMCs or a T cell subset sorted from them (not recorded which). The receptor was isolated from an adult woman who had mild COVID-19 (a few samples of this study predate the infection). Cell type and time point are not known. This chain joins TRBV4-1 and TRBJ2-2, with 8 nucleotides matching TRBD1. As DNA, the CDR3 is TGCGCCAGCAGCCAAGAAGCCGGCAGGGGGCTCACCGGGGAGCTGTTTTTT. Protein product: CASSQEAGRGLTGELFF.